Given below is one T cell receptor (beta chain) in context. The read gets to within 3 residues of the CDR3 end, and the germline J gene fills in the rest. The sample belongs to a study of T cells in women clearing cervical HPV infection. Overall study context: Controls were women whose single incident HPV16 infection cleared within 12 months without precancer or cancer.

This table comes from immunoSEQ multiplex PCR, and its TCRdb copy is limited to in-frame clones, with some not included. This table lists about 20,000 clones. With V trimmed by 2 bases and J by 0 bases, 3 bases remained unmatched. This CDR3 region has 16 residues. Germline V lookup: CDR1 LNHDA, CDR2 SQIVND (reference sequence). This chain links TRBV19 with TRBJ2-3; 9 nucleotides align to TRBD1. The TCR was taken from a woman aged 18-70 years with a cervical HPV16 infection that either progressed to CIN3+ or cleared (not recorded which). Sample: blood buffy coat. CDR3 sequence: CASSIRGTGSTDTQYF. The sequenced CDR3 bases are TGTGCCAGTAGTATAAGGGGGACAGGGAGCACAGATACG.